The present TCR beta chain was sequenced within a study of Graves' ophthalmopathy and Graves' hyperthyroidism. Amplification from RNA transcripts yielded the TCR beta CDR3 regions. An initial RT-PCR round employing HTBI primers preceded a second-round multiplex PCR. MiXCR, run by TCRdb on the multiplex PCR reads, gives a single entry per CDR3 protein. Of around 1,000,000 distinct CDR3 sequences in the sample, about 38% were seen once. A diagnosis was made from clinical symptoms together with serum thyroxine, TRAb, thyroid ultrasound and orbital computed tomography. Germline values: CDR1 SGHVS, CDR2 FNYEAQ. The CDR3 is made up of 15 amino acids. Losses at the gene ends were 4 bases for V and 5 bases for J; bases not matched to a gene: 7.

This chain connects TRBV7-6 to TRBJ2-7, with TRBD1 matching over 11 bases. Sequenced sample: peripheral blood or thyroid tissue (not recorded which). This receptor was identified in an adult man with Graves' hyperthyroidism. The CDR3 region is CASSSHGQGADEQYF. CDR3 DNA sequence: TGTGCCAGCAGCTCCCATGGACAGGGGGCGGACGAGCAGTACTTC.